This TCR beta chain was captured in a study of blood T cell repertoires in COVID-19 (dated by TCRdb to 2018 to 2020). Context from the whole study: Collaborator samples came from the United States, Italy and Spain and covered acute and convalescent phases of COVID-19. The material from the prospective study consisted of cDNA or gDNA derived from T cells, B-cell-depleted T cells, or PBMCs. Deeply sampled blood TCRbeta repertoires from subjects exposed to, actively infected with, or recovered from COVID-19 were included in the dataset. The repertoires were released in a freely available public database meant as a resource for research on the immune response to SARS-CoV-2. The samples were drawn from the first 160 participants of the ongoing ImmuneRACE study and from more than 1,000 subjects provided by 6 global collaborators. Sample metadata almost always included a de-identified subject ID, COVID-19 status, age in years and sex. Where HLA class I and class II types were available, the types were taken from metadata supplied by the sample provider, not from assay-based typing.

The V end loses 3 bases and the J end loses 0 bases, and a stretch of 12 bases separates them. The CDR3 measures 16 amino acids from cysteine to phenylalanine. The only DNA kept is the CDR3, 48 bases in frame from the first base. From the germline V gene (reference sequence), CDR1 is LGHDT and CDR2 is YNNKEL. With respect to this clone: Its antigen is still unknown. It has no much larger one-base neighbor in the sample; base qualities were not kept.

Paper-wide results and their limitations: The amount of clinical and demographic metadata varied by source and participant and was provided uncurated.

Collaborating institutions collected whole blood in K2EDTA tubes following their own protocols. For TCRbeta analysis, collaborators shipped samples as frozen whole blood, isolated PBMCs, or DNA extracted from either of those sample types. TCRbeta CDR3 regions were amplified from genomic DNA by means of the immunoSEQ Assay, a bias-controlled multiplex PCR. Under the source paper's analysis protocol: The number of nucleated cells in each sample was estimated from the amplification of reference gene primers within the assay. To quantify the absolute abundance of each unique TCRbeta CDR3 rearrangement, sequence reads were collapsed and filtered. For each sample, productive Simpson clonality was calculated as the square root of Simpson's diversity index across productive rearrangements. The immuneACCESS repertoire file appears here via TCRdb, limited to in-frame rearrangements. These files lack a portion of the clones; in checked studies, under half of the deficit traces to unresolved V genes, and the cause of the others is not known. For V, J and clone size, that table is used; D and trimming come from the DNA. Present in this sample are some 250,000 clones, roughly 90% of which were seen just once. Together, the top ten hold under 0.95% of the sample.

The receptor was isolated from a woman in her twenties or thirties with acute or convalescent COVID-19. Sequenced: peripheral blood. Recombination connected TRBV3-1 (or the pseudogene TRBV3-2) to TRBJ1-5; no confident D gene assignment can be made. Here the CDR3 is given as CASSQTSGLSNQPQHF. The bases read TGTGCCAGCAGCCAGACCTCAGGTCTTAGCAATCAGCCCCAGCATTTT.